This T cell receptor beta chain was profiled in a study of CD8 T cells in Susac syndrome. As regards this clonotype: Antigen unknown.

Broader study findings: By the study's own acknowledgment, its TCR sequencing and HLA analysis included relatively few individuals.

RNA totalling about 0.5 to 1 ug underwent reverse transcription with random hexamers. One entry per CDR3 protein, called by TCRdb with MiXCR from the immunoSEQ multiplex PCR reads. This table holds 210,000 or so distinct CDR3 sequences, approximately 90% found once. The germline V gene encodes CDR1 KGHSH and CDR2 LQKENI. Trimming at V came to 0 bases and at J to 1 base, leaving 0 bases not matched to a gene. This CDR3 contains 14 residues. Material for sequencing was CD8+ T cells from PBMCs. The chain has TRBV18 and TRBJ2-7; 7 nucleotides agree with TRBD1. The TCR comes from a human donor with multiple sclerosis. In nucleotides, the CDR3 is TGTGCCAGCTCACCACCACAGGGGTCCTACGAGCAGTACTTC. Its translation: CASSPPQGSYEQYF.